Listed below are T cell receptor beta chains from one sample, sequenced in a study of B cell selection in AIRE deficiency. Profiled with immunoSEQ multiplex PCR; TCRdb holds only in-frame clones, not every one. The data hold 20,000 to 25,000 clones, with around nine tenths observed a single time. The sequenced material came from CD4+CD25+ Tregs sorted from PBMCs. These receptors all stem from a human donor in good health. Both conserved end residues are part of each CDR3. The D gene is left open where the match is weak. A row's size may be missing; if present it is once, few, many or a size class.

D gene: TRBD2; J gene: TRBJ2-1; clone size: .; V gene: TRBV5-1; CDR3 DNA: TGCGCCTCCATCATGACTGGGACTAGCACTGAGCAGTTCTTC; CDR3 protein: CASIMTGTSTEQFF
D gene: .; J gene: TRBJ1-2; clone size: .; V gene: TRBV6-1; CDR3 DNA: TGTGCCAGCAGCCCCCCCGGAGGGAGCTATGGCTACACCTTC; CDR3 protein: CASSPPGGSYGYTF
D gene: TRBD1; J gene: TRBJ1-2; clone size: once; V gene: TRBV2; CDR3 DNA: TGTGCCAGCAGGGGGACAGCAGCTAACTATGGCTACACCTTC; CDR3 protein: CASRGTAANYGYTF
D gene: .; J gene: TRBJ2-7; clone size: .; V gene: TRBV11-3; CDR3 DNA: TGTGCCAGCAGCTTATTCGGCCGGGAGCAGTACTTC; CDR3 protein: CASSLFGREQYF
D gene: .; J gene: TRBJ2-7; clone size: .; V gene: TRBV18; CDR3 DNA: TGTGCCAGCTCACGAATCCAGAGCTCCTACGAGCAGTACTTC; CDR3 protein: CASSRIQSSYEQYF
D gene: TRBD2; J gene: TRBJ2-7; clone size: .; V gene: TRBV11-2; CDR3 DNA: TGTGCCAGCAGCTTAAGCTCTAGCGGGGGATCCTACGAGCAGTACTTC; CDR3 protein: CASSLSSSGGSYEQYF
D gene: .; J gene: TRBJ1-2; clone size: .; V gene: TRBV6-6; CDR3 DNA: TGTGCCAGCAGTTACGGCGGAAACTATGGCTACACCTTC; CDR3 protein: CASSYGGNYGYTF
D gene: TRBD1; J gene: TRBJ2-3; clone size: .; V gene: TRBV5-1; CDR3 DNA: TGCGCCAGCAGGGGACAGCCAAGCACAGATACGCAGTATTTT; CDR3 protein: CASRGQPSTDTQYF
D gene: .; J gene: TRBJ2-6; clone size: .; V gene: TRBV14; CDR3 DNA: TGTGCCAGCAGCCGAGGTCTGAATCTGACAAGTCGGGCCAACGTCCTGACTTTC; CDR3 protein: CASSRGLNLTSRANVLTF
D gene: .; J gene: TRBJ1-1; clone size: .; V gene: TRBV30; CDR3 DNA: TGTGCCTGGGACGGACAGCCAGAGGTGGCTTTCTTT; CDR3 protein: CAWDGQPEVAFF
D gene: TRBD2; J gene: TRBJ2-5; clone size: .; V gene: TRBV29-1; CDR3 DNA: TGCAGCGTTGCCCCTAGCGGGAGGGCCCAAGAGACCCAGTACTTC; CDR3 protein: CSVAPSGRAQETQYF
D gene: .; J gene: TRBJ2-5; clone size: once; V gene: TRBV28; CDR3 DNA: TGTGCCAGCAGCCACAAGGGACTTGGAGGTTGGGGAGGGACCCAGTACTTC; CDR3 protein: CASSHKGLGGWGGTQYF
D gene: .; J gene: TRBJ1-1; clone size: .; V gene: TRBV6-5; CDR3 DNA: TGTGCCAGCAGTTACAACAGGGACACTGAAGCTTTCTTT; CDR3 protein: CASSYNRDTEAFF
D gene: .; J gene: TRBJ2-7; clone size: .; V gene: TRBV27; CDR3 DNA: TGTGCCAGCAGTCACTACAGTGGCAAGACCTACGAGCAGTACTTC; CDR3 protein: CASSHYSGKTYEQYF
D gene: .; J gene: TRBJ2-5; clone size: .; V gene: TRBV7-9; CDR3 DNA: TGTGCCAGCAGCTTGGAGGCGGAAGAGACCCAGTACTTC; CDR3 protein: CASSLEAEETQYF
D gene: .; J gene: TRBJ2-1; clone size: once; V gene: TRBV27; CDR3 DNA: TGTGCCAGCAGTTTCTACTTAGGGACCTACAATGAGCAGTTCTTC; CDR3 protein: CASSFYLGTYNEQFF
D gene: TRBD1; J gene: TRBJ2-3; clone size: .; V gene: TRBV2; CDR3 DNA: TGTGCCAGAGACCAGGGGGTTGGAACAGATACGCAGTATTTT; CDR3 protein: CARDQGVGTDTQYF
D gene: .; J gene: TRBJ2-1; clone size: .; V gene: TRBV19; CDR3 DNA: TGTGCCAGTAACGCCAGAGGGAGCTGGCATGAGCAGTTCTTC; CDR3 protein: CASNARGSWHEQFF
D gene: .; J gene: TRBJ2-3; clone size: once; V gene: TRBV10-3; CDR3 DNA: TGTGCCATCAAGGGGGGCTCTTCGAGGGAGACAACAGATACGCAGTATTTT; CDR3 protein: CAIKGGSSRETTDTQYF
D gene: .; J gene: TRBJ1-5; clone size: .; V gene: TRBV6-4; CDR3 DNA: TGTGCCAGCAGTGGCCGTGAGGGAATTCATAGCAATCAGCCCCAGCATTTT; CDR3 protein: CASSGREGIHSNQPQHF
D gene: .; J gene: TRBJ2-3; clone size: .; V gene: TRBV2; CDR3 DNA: TGTGCCAGCAGTGAAGGGGGGAGAACAGATACGCAGTATTTT; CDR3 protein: CASSEGGRTDTQYF
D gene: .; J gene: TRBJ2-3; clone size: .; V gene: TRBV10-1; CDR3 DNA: TGCGCCAGCAGTGAGTCGTACGAATCCGATACGCAGTATTTT; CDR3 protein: CASSESYESDTQYF